The 6 T cell receptor beta chains below all came from one sample that was sequenced in a study of OX40 agonist ivuxolimab in advanced cancers. Method: immunoSEQ multiplex PCR; TCRdb's copy keeps in-frame clones and lacks some. The sample records some 70,000 clones, around 86% being singletons. Material: CD4+ or CD8+ T cells sorted from blood, obtained in a trial of the OX40 agonist ivuxolimab. Every receptor here comes from an adult with an advanced solid tumor such as melanoma, head and neck, liver or kidney cancer.

The chain couples TRBV19 to TRBJ1-2; 9 bases match TRBD1. This CDR3 spans 14 amino acids. V was clipped by 6 bases and J by 11 bases; unmatched bases: 13. Germline V lookup: CDR1 LNHDA, CDR2 SQIVND (reference sequence). This CDR3 is CASRETGTGMRYTF. For the CDR3, the DNA is TGTGCCAGTAGGGAGACCGGGACAGGGATGAGATACACCTTC.

The chain combines TRBV19 with TRBJ1-4; 8 bases fit TRBD1. Unmatched junction bases numbered 7, after V lost 1 base and J lost 12 bases. The CDR3 covers 14 residues. Germline values: CDR1 LNHDA, CDR2 SQIVND (reference sequence). CDR3 residues: CASSIAQGGKELFF. The CDR3, as DNA: TGTGCCAGTAGTATAGCACAGGGGGGCAAGGAACTGTTTTTT.

The V and J genes are TRBV29-1 and TRBJ2-7, with D uncertain. The CDR3 totals 12 residues. V lost 6 bases and J 0 bases, leaving 9 bases between the germline ends. Germline CDR1 reads SQVTM; CDR2 reads ANQGSEA. The CDR3 loop reads CSVAQSSYEQYF. The CDR3 nucleotides read TGCAGCGTGGCACAAAGCTCCTACGAGCAGTACTTC.

The table lists this clone with a count of one. The CDR3 nucleotides are TGTGCCAGCTCACCAGGGGCTGGGAATCAGCCCCAGCATTTT. This sequence encodes CASSPGAGNQPQHF. The rearrangement links TRBV18 to TRBJ1-5; D is perhaps TRBD1 (5 bases). The CDR3 contains 14 residues. CDR1 is KGHSH and CDR2 is LQKENI in the germline V gene. V was cut by 2 bases and J by 4 bases, with 9 bases left in between. Full variable domain (rest looked up from reference TRBV18 and TRBJ1-5): NAGVMQNPRHLVRRRGQEARLRCSPMKGHSHVYWYRQLPEEGLKFMVYLQKENIIDESGMPKERFSAEFPKEGPSILRIQQVVRGDSAAYFCASSPGAGNQPQHFGDGTRLSIL.

The chain is built from TRBV19 and TRBJ2-5; D might be TRBD1 (5 bases). V was shortened by 5 bases and J by 5 bases, with 15 bases between the two germline ends. This CDR3 is 14 amino acids long. Germline V CDR1 and CDR2: LNHDA, SQIVND (reference sequence). The CDR3 loop reads CASSSQRQSETQYF. In DNA form, the CDR3 reads TGTGCCAGTAGTTCCCAACGACAGTCGGAGACCCAGTACTTC.

The chain joins TRBV5-1 to TRBJ2-5; tentative D call: TRBD2 (6 bases). The germline V and J ends were trimmed by 0 bases and 4 bases, with 7 bases remaining between them. Germline V CDR1 and CDR2: SGHRS, YFSETQ. The CDR3 contains 13 residues. CDR3 coding DNA: TGCGCCAGCAGCTTGGTCGGGGGAGAGACCCAGTACTTC. Protein product: CASSLVGGETQYF.